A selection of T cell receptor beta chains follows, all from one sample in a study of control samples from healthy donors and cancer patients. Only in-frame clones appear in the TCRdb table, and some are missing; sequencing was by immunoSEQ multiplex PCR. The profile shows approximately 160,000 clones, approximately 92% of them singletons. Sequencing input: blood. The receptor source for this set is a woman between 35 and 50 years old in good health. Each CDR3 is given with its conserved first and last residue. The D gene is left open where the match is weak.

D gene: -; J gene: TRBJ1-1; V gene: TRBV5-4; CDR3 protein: CASSLNSADTEAFF; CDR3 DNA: TGTGCCAGCAGCTTGAATTCGGCGGACACTGAAGCTTTCTTT
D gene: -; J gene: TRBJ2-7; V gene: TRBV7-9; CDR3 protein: CASSPLGASQYF; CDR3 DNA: TGTGCCAGCAGCCCCCTAGGAGCCTCGCAGTACTTC
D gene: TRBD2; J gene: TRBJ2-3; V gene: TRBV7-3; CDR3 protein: CASSLGLTDTQYF; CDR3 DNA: TGTGCCAGCAGCTTGGGACTAACAGATACGCAGTATTTT
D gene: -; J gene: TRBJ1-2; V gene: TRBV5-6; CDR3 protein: CASSFRGRVYGYTF; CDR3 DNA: TGTGCCAGCAGCTTCCGCGGTCGAGTCTATGGCTACACCTTC
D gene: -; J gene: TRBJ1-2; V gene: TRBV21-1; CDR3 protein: CASSKAWGEGLRVDGYTF; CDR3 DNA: TGTGCCAGCAGCAAAGCATGGGGTGAGGGGCTCCGGGTTGACGGCTACACCTTC
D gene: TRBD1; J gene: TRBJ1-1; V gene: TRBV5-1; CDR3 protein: CASSLAPGGGGMNTEAFF; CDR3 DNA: TGCGCCAGCAGCTTGGCCCCAGGGGGCGGGGGGATGAACACTGAAGCTTTCTTT
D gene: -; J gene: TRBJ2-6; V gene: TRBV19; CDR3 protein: CASSIFTSGANVLTF; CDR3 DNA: TGTGCCAGTAGTATATTCACCTCTGGGGCCAACGTCCTGACTTTC
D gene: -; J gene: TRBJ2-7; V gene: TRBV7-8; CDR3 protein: CASSFGPTAYEQYF; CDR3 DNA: TGTGCCAGCAGCTTTGGGCCGACAGCCTACGAGCAGTACTTC
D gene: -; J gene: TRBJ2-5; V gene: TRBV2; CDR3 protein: CASSETTTATGTQETQYF; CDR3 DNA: TGTGCCAGCAGTGAAACCACAACAGCTACCGGGACCCAAGAGACCCAGTACTTC
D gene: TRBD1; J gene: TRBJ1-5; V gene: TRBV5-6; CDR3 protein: CASSTQGGYQPQHF; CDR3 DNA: TGTGCCAGCAGTACCCAGGGGGGCTATCAGCCCCAGCATTTT